Sequencing of this TCR beta chain was carried out in a study of blood T cell repertoires in COVID-19. V lost 6 bases and J 5 bases, leaving 14 bases between the germline ends. The CDR3 loop spans 13 amino acids. CDR1 and CDR2 from the germline V gene are MNHEY and SVGAGI. This table comes from immunoSEQ multiplex PCR, and its TCRdb copy is limited to in-frame clones, with some not included. In the table there are over 95,000 clones, 70% to 90% of which are singletons. This receptor was taken from a woman in her 70s who had recovered from COVID-19. The sample taken for sequencing was peripheral blood. V usage is TRBV6-5 and J usage is TRBJ2-7; weak D call: TRBD2 (6 bases). The chain's CDR3 is CASRKGRENEQYF. DNA of the CDR3: TGTGCCAGCAGAAAGGGACGGGAGAACGAGCAGTACTTC.